This T cell receptor beta chain was documented in a study of T cell changes during pregnancy in multiple sclerosis. This table comes from immunoSEQ multiplex PCR, and its TCRdb copy is limited to in-frame clones, with some not included. The table records 30,000 to 45,000 clones, over 80% of them present only once. This sequence originates from a female donor with multiple sclerosis, enrolled in a pregnancy study. This specimen consisted of CD8+ T cells from peripheral blood mononuclear cells, obtained before pregnancy.

The chain's CDR3 is CASSAGGGPDTQYF. Here the CDR3 DNA reads TGTGCCAGCAGTGCGGGGGGCGGCCCAGATACGCAGTATTTT. This rearrangement joins TRBV6-4 to TRBJ2-3, with D possibly being TRBD2 (7 bases). Germline V lookup: CDR1 MRHNA, CDR2 SNTAGT. This CDR3 region has 14 residues. Trimming cost V 4 bases and J 4 bases, with 12 bases left between them.